This T cell receptor beta chain derives from a study of blood T cell repertoires in COVID-19 (dated by TCRdb to the early 2020s). For the study in its entirety: The collaborator samples originated in the United States, Italy and Spain and spanned the acute and convalescent phases of COVID-19. The repertoires were made available in a free public database intended to serve as a resource for research on the immune response to SARS-CoV-2. Where available, HLA class I and class II types were taken from metadata supplied by the sample provider and were not determined by assay-based typing. The dataset comprised deeply sampled blood TCRbeta repertoires from subjects exposed to, actively infected with, or recovered from COVID-19. Samples were obtained from the ongoing ImmuneRACE study (first 160 participants) and from 950 to 1,500 subjects provided by 6 global collaborators. Nearly every sample came with metadata listing a de-identified subject ID, COVID-19 status, age in years and sex. The material from the prospective study consisted of cDNA or gDNA derived from T cells, B-cell-depleted T cells, or PBMCs. The research as a whole found: How much clinical and demographic metadata was included differed by source and by participant, and the metadata was provided uncurated.

TCRbeta CDR3 regions were amplified from genomic DNA using the immunoSEQ Assay, a bias-controlled multiplex PCR. The authors processed their data as follows. The number of nucleated cells in each sample was estimated from the amplification of reference gene primers within the assay. To quantify the absolute abundance of each unique TCRbeta CDR3 rearrangement, sequence reads were collapsed and filtered. For each sample, productive Simpson clonality was calculated by taking the square root of Simpson's diversity index across productive rearrangements. TCRdb's version of the immuneACCESS table is confined to in-frame rearrangements and falls short of the full clone set. An unresolved V gene accounts for under half of the shortfall where checked; the remainder is of unknown origin. Clone size and V and J calls were adopted from that table, with D and trimming inferred from the DNA. A total of 45,000 to 65,000 clones appear in this sample, roughly 90% of them only once. Around 20% of the sample goes to the ten largest clones.

Each collaborating institution followed its own protocols to collect whole blood in K2EDTA tubes. Collaborator samples were shipped for TCRbeta analysis as frozen whole blood, isolated PBMCs, or DNA extracted from either sample type. Details on this clone: Its antigen is not yet known. It has no much larger one-base neighbor in the sample; base qualities were not kept.

Inclusive of the bounding cysteine and phenylalanine, the CDR3 is 17 residues long. Only CDR3 DNA remains: 51 bases, in frame from the first base. According to the germline V gene, CDR1 reads SGHVS and CDR2 reads FNYEAQ. The germline ends are 16 bases apart after V is trimmed by 5 bases and J by 0 bases. Sequenced material: peripheral blood. The clonotype originates from a human donor in a cohort sampled during active COVID-19. The rearranged segments are TRBV7-6 and TRBJ2-2; tentative D gene TRBD2, with 6 bases matching. The base sequence is TGTGCCAGCAGCAATACCGGGGGACGGGCGAACACCGGGGAGCTGTTTTTT. Translated, this is CASSNTGGRANTGELFF.